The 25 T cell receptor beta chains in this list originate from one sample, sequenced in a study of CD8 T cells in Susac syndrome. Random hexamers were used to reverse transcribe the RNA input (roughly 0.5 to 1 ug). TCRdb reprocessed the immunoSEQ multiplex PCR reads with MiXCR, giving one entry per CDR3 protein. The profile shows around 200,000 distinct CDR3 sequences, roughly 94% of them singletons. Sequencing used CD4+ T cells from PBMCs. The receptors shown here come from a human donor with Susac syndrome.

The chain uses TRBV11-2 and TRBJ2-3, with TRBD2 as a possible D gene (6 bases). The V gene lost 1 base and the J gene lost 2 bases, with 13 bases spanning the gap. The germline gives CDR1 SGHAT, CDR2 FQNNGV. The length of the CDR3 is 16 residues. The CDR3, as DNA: TGTGCCAGCAGCTTAGCCCGACTAGGCACCACAGATACGCAGTATTTT. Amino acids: CASSLARLGTTDTQYF.

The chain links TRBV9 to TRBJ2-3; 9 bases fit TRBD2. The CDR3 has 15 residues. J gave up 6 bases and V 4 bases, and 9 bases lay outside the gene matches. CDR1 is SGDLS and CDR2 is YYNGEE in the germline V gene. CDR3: CASSPGLAQADTQYF. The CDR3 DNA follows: TGTGCCAGCAGCCCCGGACTAGCGCAGGCGGATACGCAGTATTTT.

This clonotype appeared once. In DNA form, the CDR3 reads TGTGCCAGTAGATCGGCGAGCACAGATACGCAGTATTTT. This gives the protein CASRSASTDTQYF. The chain carries TRBV28 and TRBJ2-3; D is uncertain. The V gene's germline CDR1 is MDHEN and CDR2 SYDVKM. The CDR3 contains 13 residues. The V end was cut by 9 bases, the J end by 0 bases, with 10 bases between.

The CDR3 nucleotides read TGCAGTGCTAGCGAAGGGTCTACAGGAAACACCATATATTTT. Translating it yields CSASEGSTGNTIYF. The J gene is TRBJ1-3, the V gene TRBV20-1; no definite D call. The CDR3 covers 14 residues. Trimming cost V 3 bases and J 4 bases, with 13 bases left between them. CDR1 and CDR2 from the germline V gene are DFQATT and SNEGSKA (reference sequence).

CDR3 coding DNA: TGTGCCAGCAGCCAAGATGTGGCTGCCCAGTACTTC. This sequence encodes CASSQDVAAQYF. The J gene is TRBJ2-7, the V gene TRBV3-1; D not certain. This CDR3 has 12 residues. Germline V gives CDR1 LGHDT, CDR2 YNNKEL (reference sequence). The V and J ends lost 0 bases and 10 bases respectively, with 10 bases between them.

CDR3 DNA sequence: TGCAGCGTCAGAGGGGTTGCTGAAAACACCATATATTTT. Its translation is CSVRGVAENTIYF. The chain combines TRBV29-1 with TRBJ1-3; D possibly corresponds to TRBD1 (5 bases). The CDR3 is 13 amino acids. The V end was cut by 6 bases, the J end by 6 bases, with 15 bases between. Germline assignment: CDR1 SQVTM and CDR2 ANQGSEA.

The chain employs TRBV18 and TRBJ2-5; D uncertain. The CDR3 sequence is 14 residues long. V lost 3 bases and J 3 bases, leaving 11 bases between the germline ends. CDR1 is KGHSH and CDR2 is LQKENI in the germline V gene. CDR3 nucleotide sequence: TGTGCCAGCTCACCCCGAGGTGGGGAAGAGACCCAGTACTTC. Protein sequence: CASSPRGGEETQYF.

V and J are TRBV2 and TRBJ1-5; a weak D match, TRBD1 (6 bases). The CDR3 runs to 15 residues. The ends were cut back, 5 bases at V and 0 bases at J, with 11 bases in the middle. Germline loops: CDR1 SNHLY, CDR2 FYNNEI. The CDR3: CASSYRVDSNQPQHF. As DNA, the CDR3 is TGTGCCAGCAGTTACAGGGTTGATAGCAATCAGCCCCAGCATTTT.

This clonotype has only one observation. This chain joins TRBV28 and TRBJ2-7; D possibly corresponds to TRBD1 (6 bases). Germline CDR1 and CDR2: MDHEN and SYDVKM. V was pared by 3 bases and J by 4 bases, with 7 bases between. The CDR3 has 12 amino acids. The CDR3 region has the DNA TGTGCCAGCAGTTTCCAGGGGTACGAGCAGTACTTC. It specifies CASSFQGYEQYF.

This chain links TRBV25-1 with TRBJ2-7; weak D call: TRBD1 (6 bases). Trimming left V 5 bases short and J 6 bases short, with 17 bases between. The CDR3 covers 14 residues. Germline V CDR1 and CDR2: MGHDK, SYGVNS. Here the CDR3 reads CASSPSGHHREQYF. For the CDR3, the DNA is TGTGCCAGCAGTCCATCGGGACACCACCGCGAGCAGTACTTC.

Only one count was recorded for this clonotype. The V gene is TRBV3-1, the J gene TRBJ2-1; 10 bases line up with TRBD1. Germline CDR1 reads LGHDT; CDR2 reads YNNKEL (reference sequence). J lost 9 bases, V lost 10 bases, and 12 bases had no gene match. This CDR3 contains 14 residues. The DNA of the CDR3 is TGTGCCACCTCAGCAGACAGGGGGCTTGGTGAGCAGTTCTTC. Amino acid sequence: CATSADRGLGEQFF.

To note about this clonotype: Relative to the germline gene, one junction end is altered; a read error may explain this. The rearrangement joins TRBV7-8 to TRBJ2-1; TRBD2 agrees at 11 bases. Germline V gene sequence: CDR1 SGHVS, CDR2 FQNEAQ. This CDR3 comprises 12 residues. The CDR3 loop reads CASSATPGLAVF. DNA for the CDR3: TGTGCCAGCAGTGCTACCCCGGGACTAGCGGTCTTC.

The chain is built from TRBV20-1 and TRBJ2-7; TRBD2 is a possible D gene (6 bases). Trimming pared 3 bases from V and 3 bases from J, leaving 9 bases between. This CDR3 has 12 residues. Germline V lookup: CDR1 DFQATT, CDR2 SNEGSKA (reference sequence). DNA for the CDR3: TGCAGTGCTAGGGCAGCGGGCTACGAGCAGTACTTC. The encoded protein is CSARAAGYEQYF.

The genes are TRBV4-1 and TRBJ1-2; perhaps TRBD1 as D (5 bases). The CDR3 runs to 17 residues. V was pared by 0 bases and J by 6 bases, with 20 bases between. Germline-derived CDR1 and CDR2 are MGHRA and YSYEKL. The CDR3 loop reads CASSQDRLYKGTDGYTF. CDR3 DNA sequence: TGCGCCAGCAGCCAAGATCGCTTATACAAGGGGACGGATGGCTACACCTTC.

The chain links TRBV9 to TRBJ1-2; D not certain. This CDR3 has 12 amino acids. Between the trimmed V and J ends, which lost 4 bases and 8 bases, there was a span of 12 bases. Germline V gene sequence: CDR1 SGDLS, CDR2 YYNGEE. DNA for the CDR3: TGTGCCAGCAGCACGACCACGGGAGGCTACACCTTC. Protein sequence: CASSTTTGGYTF.

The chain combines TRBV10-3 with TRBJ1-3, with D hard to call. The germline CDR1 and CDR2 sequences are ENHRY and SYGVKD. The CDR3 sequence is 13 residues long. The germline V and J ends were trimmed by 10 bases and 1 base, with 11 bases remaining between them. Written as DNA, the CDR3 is TGTGCCACCCTCCCGTGGTCTGGAAACACCATATATTTT. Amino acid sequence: CATLPWSGNTIYF.

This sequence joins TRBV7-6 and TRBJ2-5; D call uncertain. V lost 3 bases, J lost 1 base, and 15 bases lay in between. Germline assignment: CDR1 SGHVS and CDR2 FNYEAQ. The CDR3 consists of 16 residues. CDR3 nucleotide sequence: TGTGCCAGCAGCTTCCGAGCGACACGTATCCAAGAGACCCAGTACTTC. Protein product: CASSFRATRIQETQYF.

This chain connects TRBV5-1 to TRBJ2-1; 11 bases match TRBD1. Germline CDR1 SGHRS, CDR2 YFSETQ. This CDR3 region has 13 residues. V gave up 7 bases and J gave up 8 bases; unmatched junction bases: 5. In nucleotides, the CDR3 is TGCGCCAGCCGGACAGGGGGCGGCGATGAGCAGTTCTTC. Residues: CASRTGGGDEQFF.

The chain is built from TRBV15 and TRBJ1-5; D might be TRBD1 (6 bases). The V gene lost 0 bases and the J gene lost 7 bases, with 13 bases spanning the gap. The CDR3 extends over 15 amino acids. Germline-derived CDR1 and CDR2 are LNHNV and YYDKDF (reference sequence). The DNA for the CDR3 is TGTGCCACCAGCAGAGATCCGACAGGCGGACAGCCCCAGCATTTT. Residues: CATSRDPTGGQPQHF.

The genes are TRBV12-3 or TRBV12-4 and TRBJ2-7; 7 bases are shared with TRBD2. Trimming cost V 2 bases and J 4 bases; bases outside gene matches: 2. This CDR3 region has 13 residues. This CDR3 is CASSLIGRYEQYF. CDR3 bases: TGTGCCAGCAGTTTAATCGGGAGGTACGAGCAGTACTTC.

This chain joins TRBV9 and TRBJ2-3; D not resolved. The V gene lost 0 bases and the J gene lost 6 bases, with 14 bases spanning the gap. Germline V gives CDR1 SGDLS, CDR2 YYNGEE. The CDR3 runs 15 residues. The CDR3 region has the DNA TGTGCCAGCAGCGTAGAGCCTTCAAGAGCGGATACGCAGTATTTT. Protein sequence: CASSVEPSRADTQYF.

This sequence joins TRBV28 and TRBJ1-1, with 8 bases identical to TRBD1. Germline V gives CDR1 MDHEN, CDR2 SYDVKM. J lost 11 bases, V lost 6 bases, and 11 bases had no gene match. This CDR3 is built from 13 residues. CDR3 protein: CASRFPGQATAFF. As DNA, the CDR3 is TGTGCCAGCAGGTTTCCGGGACAGGCAACGGCTTTCTTT.

This chain's CDR3 is CSVGENQPQHF. The CDR3 DNA sequence: TGCAGCGTGGGGGAGAATCAGCCCCAGCATTTT. The J gene is TRBJ1-5, the V gene TRBV29-1, with a tentative D call TRBD1 (5 bases). The length of the CDR3 is 11 residues. Trimming cost V 6 bases and J 4 bases, with 7 bases left between them. CDR1 and CDR2 (germline): SQVTM, ANQGSEA. The full variable domain, in which reference TRBV29-1 and TRBJ1-5 provide the parts outside the CDR3, is SAVISQKPSRDICQRGTSLTIQCQVDSQVTMMFWYRQQPGQSLTLIATANQGSEATYESGFVIDKFPISRPNLTFSTLTVSNMSPEDSSIYLCSVGENQPQHFGDGTRLSIL.

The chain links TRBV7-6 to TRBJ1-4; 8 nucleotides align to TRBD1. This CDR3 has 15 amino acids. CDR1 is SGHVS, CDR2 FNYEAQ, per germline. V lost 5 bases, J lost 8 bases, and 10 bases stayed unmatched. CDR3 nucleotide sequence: TGTGCCAGCAGCCCCAAAGGACAGGGTAACGAAAAACTGTTTTTT. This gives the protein CASSPKGQGNEKLFF.

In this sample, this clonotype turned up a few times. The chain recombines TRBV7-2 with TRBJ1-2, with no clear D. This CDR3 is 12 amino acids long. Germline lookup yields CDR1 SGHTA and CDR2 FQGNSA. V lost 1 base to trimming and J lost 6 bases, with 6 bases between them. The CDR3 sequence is CASSLVGDGYTF. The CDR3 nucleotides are TGTGCCAGCAGCTTAGTTGGAGATGGCTACACCTTC.